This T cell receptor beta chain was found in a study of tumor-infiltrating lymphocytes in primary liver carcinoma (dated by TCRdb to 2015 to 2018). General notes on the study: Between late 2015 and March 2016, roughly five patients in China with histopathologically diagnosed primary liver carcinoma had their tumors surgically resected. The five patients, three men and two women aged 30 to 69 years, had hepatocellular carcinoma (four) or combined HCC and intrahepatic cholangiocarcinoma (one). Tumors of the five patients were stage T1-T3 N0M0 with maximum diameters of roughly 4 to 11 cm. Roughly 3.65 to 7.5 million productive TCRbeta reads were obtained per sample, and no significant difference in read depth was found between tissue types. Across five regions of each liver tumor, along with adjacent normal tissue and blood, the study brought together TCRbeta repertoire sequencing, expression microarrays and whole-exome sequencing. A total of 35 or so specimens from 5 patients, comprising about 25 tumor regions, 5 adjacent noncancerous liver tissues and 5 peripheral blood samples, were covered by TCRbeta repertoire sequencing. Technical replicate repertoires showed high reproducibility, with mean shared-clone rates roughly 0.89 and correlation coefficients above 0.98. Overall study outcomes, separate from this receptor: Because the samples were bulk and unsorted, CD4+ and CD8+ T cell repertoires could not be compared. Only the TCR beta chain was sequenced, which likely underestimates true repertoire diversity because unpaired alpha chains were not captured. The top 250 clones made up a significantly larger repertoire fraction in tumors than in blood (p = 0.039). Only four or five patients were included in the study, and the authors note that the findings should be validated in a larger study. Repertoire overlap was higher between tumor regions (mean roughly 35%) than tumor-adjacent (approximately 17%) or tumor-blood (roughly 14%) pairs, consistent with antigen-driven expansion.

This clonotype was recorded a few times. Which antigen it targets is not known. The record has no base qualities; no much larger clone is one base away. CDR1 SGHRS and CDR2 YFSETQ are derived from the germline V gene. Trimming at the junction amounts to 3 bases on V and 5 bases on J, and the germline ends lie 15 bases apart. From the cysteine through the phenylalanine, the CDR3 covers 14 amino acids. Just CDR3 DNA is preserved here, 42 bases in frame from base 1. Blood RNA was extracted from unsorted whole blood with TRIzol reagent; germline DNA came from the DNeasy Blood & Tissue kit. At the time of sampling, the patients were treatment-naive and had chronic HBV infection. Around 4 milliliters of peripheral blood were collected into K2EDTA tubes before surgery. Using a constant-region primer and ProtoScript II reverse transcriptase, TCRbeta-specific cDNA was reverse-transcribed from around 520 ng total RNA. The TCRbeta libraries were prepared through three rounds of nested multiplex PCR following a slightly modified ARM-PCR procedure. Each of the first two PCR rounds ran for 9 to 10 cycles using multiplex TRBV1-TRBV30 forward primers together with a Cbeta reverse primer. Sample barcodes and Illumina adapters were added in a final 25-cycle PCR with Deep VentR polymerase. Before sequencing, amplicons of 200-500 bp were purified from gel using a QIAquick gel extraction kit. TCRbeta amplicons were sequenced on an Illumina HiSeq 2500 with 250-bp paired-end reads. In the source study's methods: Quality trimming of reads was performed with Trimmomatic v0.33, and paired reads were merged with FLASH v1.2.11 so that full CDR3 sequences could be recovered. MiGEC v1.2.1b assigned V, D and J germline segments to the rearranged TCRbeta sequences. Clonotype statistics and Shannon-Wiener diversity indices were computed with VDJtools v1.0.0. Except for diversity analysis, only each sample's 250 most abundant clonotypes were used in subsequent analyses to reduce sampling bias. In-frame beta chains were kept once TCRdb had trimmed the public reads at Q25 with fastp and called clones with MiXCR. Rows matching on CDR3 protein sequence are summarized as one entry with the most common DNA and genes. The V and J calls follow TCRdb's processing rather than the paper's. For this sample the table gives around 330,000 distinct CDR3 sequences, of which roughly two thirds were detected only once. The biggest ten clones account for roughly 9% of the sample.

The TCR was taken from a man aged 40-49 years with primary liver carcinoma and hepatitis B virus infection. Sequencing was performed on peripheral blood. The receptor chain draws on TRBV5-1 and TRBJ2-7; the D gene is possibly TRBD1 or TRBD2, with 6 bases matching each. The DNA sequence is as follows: TGCGCCAGCAGCTGGGGGGCAGGGGAGAACGAGCAGTACTTC. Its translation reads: CASSWGAGENEQYF.